This entry concerns a single T cell receptor (beta chain). Assay: immunoSEQ multiplex PCR; the TCRdb copy retains only in-frame clones and omits some. This table holds 95,000 to 100,000 clones, about 84% found once. V dropped 1 base and J dropped 2 bases, with 5 bases sitting between them. The CDR3 loop spans 13 amino acids. Germline V gives CDR1 SEHNR, CDR2 FQNEAQ (reference sequence). This sample was included in a study of OX40 agonist ivuxolimab in advanced cancers. Study details: One hepatocellular carcinoma and a couple of cutaneous melanoma patients partially responded.

Sequenced here: CD4+ or CD8+ T cells sorted from blood, sampled in a trial of the OX40 agonist ivuxolimab. The sequence was obtained from an adult with an advanced solid tumor such as melanoma, head and neck, liver or kidney cancer. The chain joins TRBV7-9 to TRBJ1-2; D might be TRBD1 (5 bases). CDR3 protein: CASSLGGNYGYTF. As DNA, the CDR3 is TGTGCCAGCAGCTTAGGGGGCAACTATGGCTACACCTTC.